The subject of this entry is one T cell receptor beta chain. Its specificity is not known. The source of the sample is a study of T cells after posttransplantation cyclophosphamide. Study observations and caveats: Tissue-infiltrating T cells from skin or gut overlapped little with blood T cells. Donor CD8+ memory clones often dominated recipient blood repertoires at later times. After PTCy, TRB diversity resembled that of CNI/methotrexate controls.

The CDR3 has 12 residues. V gave up 5 bases and J gave up 5 bases, with 10 bases separating them. Germline V gene lookup returns CDR1 SEHNR and CDR2 FQNEAQ (reference sequence). TCRdb's table, derived via immunoSEQ multiplex PCR, lists solely in-frame clones and lacks some. This table has fewer than 60,000 clones, roughly 92% appearing once. The material sequenced was PBMCs. This chain links TRBV7-9 with TRBJ2-7, with no clear D. This clonotype was obtained from a woman in her 30s in good health and a related stem cell transplant donor. The CDR3 is CASSPDLDEQYF. CDR3 DNA: TGTGCCAGCAGCCCAGATCTAGACGAGCAGTACTTC.